The 20 T cell receptor beta chains below come from one sample, sequenced in a study of cytomegalovirus exposure and HLA in healthy donors. In the PCR, 60 Vbeta and 13 Jbeta primers were used. This table comes from immunoSEQ multiplex PCR, and its TCRdb copy is limited to in-frame clones, with some not included. Counted here are more than 130,000 clones, roughly 80% occurring once; the ten biggest clones make up under 4.5%. The sequenced sample was PBMCs. The receptors shown here come from a man in his forties in good health and CMV-seropositive.

The V and J genes are TRBV7-9 and TRBJ2-3, with TRBD2 identical over 7 bases. Germline V CDR1 and CDR2: SEHNR, FQNEAQ (reference sequence). V was pared by 4 bases and J by 14 bases, with 6 bases of the junction left unmatched. The CDR3 contains 11 residues. The CDR3 DNA follows: TGTGCCAGCAGCTGGGACTATTATCGGTATTTT. Protein: CASSWDYYRYF.

The genes are TRBV5-1 and TRBJ1-1; TRBD1 might be the D (5 bases). CDR1 is SGHRS and CDR2 is YFSETQ in the germline V gene. The ends were cut back, 1 base at V and 6 bases at J, with 16 bases in the middle. The CDR3 consists of 15 residues. The CDR3 sequence is CASSLMGGYLSEAFF. The CDR3 DNA reads TGCGCCAGCAGCTTGATGGGGGGGTATTTATCTGAAGCTTTCTTT. Complete variable domain (other parts from reference TRBV5-1 and TRBJ1-1): KAGVTQTPRYLIKTRGQQVTLSCSPISGHRSVSWYQQTPGQGLQFLFEYFSETQRNKGNFPGRFSGRQFSNSRSEMNVSTLELGDSALYLCASSLMGGYLSEAFFGQGTRLTVV.

This clone occurred a few times. This chain links TRBV30 with TRBJ1-2; D is possibly TRBD1 (5 bases). Looked up from germline, CDR1 is GTSNPN and CDR2 is SVGIG (reference sequence). Trimming left V 3 bases short and J 0 bases short, with 11 bases between. The CDR3 sequence is 14 residues long. CDR3 sequence reads: CAWRGPYPNYGYTF. As DNA, the CDR3 is TGTGCCTGGAGGGGGCCCTACCCTAACTATGGCTACACCTTC.

This chain uses TRBV9 with TRBJ1-6; D may be TRBD1 (6 bases). With 1 base removed from V and 7 bases from J, the gap between germline ends came to 9 bases. The length of the CDR3 is 14 residues. Germline CDR1 SGDLS, CDR2 YYNGEE. The CDR3 nucleotides read TGTGCCAGCAGCGTATACAGGGCAAATTCACCCCTCCACTTT. It translates to CASSVYRANSPLHF.

The gene calls are TRBV15 and TRBJ2-1, with TRBD1 identical over 8 bases. Trimming removed 4 bases from V and 7 bases from J; junction bases left unmatched: 9. Germline V CDR1 and CDR2: LNHNV, YYDKDF (reference sequence). The CDR3 is made up of 15 amino acids. The CDR3 is CATSIDRGSLNEQFF. Here the CDR3 DNA reads TGTGCCACCAGCATTGACAGGGGAAGTTTAAATGAGCAGTTCTTC.

The V gene is TRBV7-6, the J gene TRBJ2-5; D is unresolved. Germline CDR1 is SGHVS and CDR2 is FNYEAQ. The CDR3 totals 16 residues. Trimming took 1 base from V and 5 from J, leaving 17 bases between them. The chain's CDR3 is CASSLEPRRGKETQYF. The CDR3 coding sequence is TGTGCCAGCAGCTTAGAGCCAAGGAGAGGAAAGGAGACCCAGTACTTC.

The chain has TRBV6-6 and TRBJ1-3; D gene unclear. CDR3 length equals 16 residues. V lost 2 bases, J lost 0 bases, and 11 bases lay in between. Per germline, CDR1 MNHNY and CDR2 SVGAGI (reference sequence). The CDR3 nucleotides read TGTGCCAGCAGTTACGAGGACTGGTCCTCTGGAAACACCATATATTTT. It yields the protein CASSYEDWSSGNTIYF.

This chain uses TRBV4-2 with TRBJ1-4, with D hard to call. V lost 4 bases to trimming and J lost 7 bases, with 10 bases between them. The CDR3 runs 13 residues. CDR1 is LGHNA and CDR2 is YNFKEQ in the germline V gene. CDR3 in DNA: TGTGCCAGCAGCCCGAATCGGGGTGAAAAACTGTTTTTT. It translates to CASSPNRGEKLFF.

This chain links TRBV19 with TRBJ1-2; D is uncertain. Trimming pared 5 bases from V and 3 bases from J, leaving 19 bases between. The CDR3 totals 16 residues. Germline V lookup: CDR1 LNHDA, CDR2 SQIVND (reference sequence). CDR3 in amino acids: CASSPGGWSGDYGYTF. The CDR3 region has the DNA TGTGCCAGTAGTCCCGGTGGTTGGTCCGGGGACTATGGCTACACCTTC.

The gene calls are TRBV19 and TRBJ2-7, with D hard to call. The CDR3 is 13 residues long. The V gene's germline CDR1 is LNHDA and CDR2 SQIVND (reference sequence). Trimming stripped 4 bases from V and 6 bases from J, with 13 bases between. The CDR3 nucleotides are TGTGCCAGTAGTAAGACTCCCTCCCGCGAGCAGTACTTC. As protein: CASSKTPSREQYF.

The rearrangement uses TRBV7-9 and TRBJ2-7; no definite D call. The germline V gene encodes CDR1 SEHNR and CDR2 FQNEAQ (reference sequence). The length of the CDR3 is 14 residues. V was pared by 1 base and J by 3 bases, with 10 bases between. The CDR3: CASSLGATRYEQYF. The CDR3 DNA reads as TGTGCCAGCAGCTTAGGGGCTACGCGCTACGAGCAGTACTTC.

The chain joins TRBV5-5 to TRBJ1-2; weak D call: TRBD1 (5 bases). The V gene lost 1 base and the J gene lost 7 bases, with 11 bases spanning the gap. The germline gives CDR1 SGHKS, CDR2 YYEKEE (reference sequence). The CDR3 has 13 residues. For the CDR3, the DNA is TGTGCCAGCAGCTTGAACCAGGGTGGTGGCTACACCTTC. This translates into CASSLNQGGGYTF. Full variable domain (remainder filled in from reference TRBV5-5 and TRBJ1-2): DAGVTQSPTHLIKTRGQQVTLRCSPISGHKSVSWYQQVLGQGPQFIFQYYEKEERGRGNFPDRFSARQFPNYSSELNVNALLLGDSALYLCASSLNQGGGYTFGSGTRLTVV.

This rearrangement joins TRBV5-1 to TRBJ2-7; 7 positions agree with TRBD1. Trimming took 4 bases from V and 6 from J; bases not matched to a gene: 7. Germline V CDR1 and CDR2: SGHRS, YFSETQ. The CDR3 totals 13 residues. The CDR3 here is CASSPGQLREQYF. For the CDR3, the DNA is TGCGCCAGCAGCCCGGGACAGCTTCGCGAGCAGTACTTC. Complete variable domain (other parts from reference TRBV5-1 and TRBJ2-7): KAGVTQTPRYLIKTRGQQVTLSCSPISGHRSVSWYQQTPGQGLQFLFEYFSETQRNKGNFPGRFSGRQFSNSRSEMNVSTLELGDSALYLCASSPGQLREQYFGPGTRLTVT.

V and J are TRBV7-8 and TRBJ2-5; 8 positions match TRBD1. Germline CDR1 is SGHVS and CDR2 is FQNEAQ. V lost 4 bases, J lost 4 bases, and 2 bases stayed unmatched. The CDR3 is 13 residues long. This CDR3 is CASSSDRGETQYF. The CDR3 DNA reads TGTGCCAGCAGCTCAGACAGGGGAGAGACCCAGTACTTC.

The genes are TRBV6-6 and TRBJ1-2, with TRBD1 as a possible D gene (6 bases). V was pared by 5 bases and J by 1 base, with 11 bases between. CDR3 length equals 14 residues. Per the germline V gene, CDR1 is MNHNY and CDR2 is SVGAGI (reference sequence). The CDR3: CASSPGGHNYGYTF. The CDR3 nucleotides are TGTGCCAGCAGTCCCGGGGGGCATAACTATGGCTACACCTTC.

A remark on this clone: The junction differs from germline at one of its ends, possibly a read error. The chain uses TRBV7-7 and TRBJ2-5; 7 nucleotides match TRBD1. This CDR3 contains 15 residues. Germline V gene lookup returns CDR1 SSHAT and CDR2 FNYEAQ (reference sequence). As DNA, the CDR3 is TGTGCTAGCAGCTTCCGGTGGGACAGAGAAGAGACCCAGTACTTC. The encoded protein is CASSFRWDREETQYF.

The V call is TRBV5-4, the J call TRBJ2-7; 13 nucleotides align to TRBD2. The germline gives CDR1 SGHNT, CDR2 YYREEE (reference sequence). V shed 0 bases and J 6 bases; nucleotides not matched to a gene: 6. The CDR3 spans 16 residues. CDR3 amino acids: CASSLGLAGGTGEQYF. The CDR3 nucleotides are TGTGCCAGCAGCTTGGGACTAGCGGGAGGTACGGGCGAGCAGTACTTC.

The chain combines TRBV11-3 with TRBJ2-5; 12 bases match TRBD2. This CDR3 spans 15 amino acids. The V and J ends lost 5 bases and 5 bases, in that order; junction bases with no gene match: 6. Germline V CDR1 and CDR2: SGHNT, YENEEA. The CDR3 spells CASSAGLAGWETQYF. Written as DNA, the CDR3 is TGTGCCAGCAGCGCGGGACTAGCGGGTTGGGAGACCCAGTACTTC.

The chain links TRBV9 to TRBJ1-1; D gene uncertain. Germline CDR1 is SGDLS and CDR2 is YYNGEE. The V and J ends lost 1 base and 7 bases respectively, with 11 bases between them. The CDR3 is made up of 13 amino acids. Here the CDR3 DNA reads TGTGCCAGCAGCGTATCTCCGGAGGTTGAAGCTTTCTTT. Residues: CASSVSPEVEAFF.

V gene TRBV6-5 combines with J gene TRBJ2-5; 7 bases are shared with TRBD2. CDR1 is MNHEY, CDR2 SVGAGI, per germline. The CDR3 has 15 residues. Trimming took 4 bases from V and 5 from J; bases not matched to a gene: 10. The CDR3 nucleotides read TGTGCCAGCAGTTCGCTGGGGGAGGGGTGGGAGACCCAGTACTTC. Protein sequence: CASSSLGEGWETQYF.